This entry describes one TCR beta chain. The sample is drawn from a study of T cell changes during pregnancy in multiple sclerosis. The CDR3 is made up of 15 amino acids. Trimming at V came to 1 base and at J to 4 bases, leaving 1 base not matched to a gene. Germline V gene sequence: CDR1 MNHEY, CDR2 SVGAGI. TCRdb's table, derived via immunoSEQ multiplex PCR, lists solely in-frame clones and lacks some. The sample records 60,000 to 85,000 clones, 92% being singletons. The V gene is TRBV6-5, the J gene TRBJ2-6, with TRBD2 matching over 7 bases. The TCR originated in a female donor in good health, enrolled as a control in a pregnancy study. The sample consisted of peripheral blood, taken after pregnancy. The CDR3 region has the DNA TGTGCCAGCAGTTACTGGGGAGGGGGGGCCAACGTCCTGACTTTC. Translating gives CASSYWGGGANVLTF.